The 3 T cell receptor beta chains presented below share a single source sample, sequenced in a study of shared clonotypes between healthy human individuals. Clones were read by immunoSEQ multiplex PCR, and TCRdb kept only the in-frame ones, dropping some. Here the sample spans 2 million to 3 million clones, 93% being singletons. Source material: naive CD4+ T cells from PBMCs. Regarding subset: CD45RA+ positively selected. The receptors here all came from a man between 18 and 29 years old in good health. Some clones in this sample may be carry-over from other donors' samples.

The chain uses TRBV6-5 and TRBJ2-7; D unresolved. Germline CDR1 MNHEY, CDR2 SVGAGI. Trimming stripped 5 bases from V and 1 base from J, with 15 bases between. The CDR3 extends over 15 amino acids. CDR3 sequence: CASSTRTARSYEQYF. CDR3 nucleotides: TGTGCCAGCAGTACCCGGACCGCGAGGTCCTACGAGCAGTACTTC.

The chain employs TRBV7-9 and TRBJ2-7; 7 bases fit TRBD2. V was clipped by 2 bases and J by 1 base; unmatched bases: 2. The germline gives CDR1 SEHNR, CDR2 FQNEAQ (reference sequence). The CDR3 extends over 14 amino acids. The DNA of the CDR3 is TGTGCCAGCAGCTTACTAGCGGAATCCTACGAGCAGTACTTC. Protein product: CASSLLAESYEQYF. Filled out from reference TRBV7-9 and TRBJ2-7, the complete variable domain reads DTGVSQNPRHKITKRGQNVTFRCDPISEHNRLYWYRQTLGQGPEFLTYFQNEAQLEKSRLLSDRFSAERPKGSFSTLEIQRTEQGDSAMYLCASSLLAESYEQYFGPGTRLTVT.

The rearrangement uses TRBV7-6 and TRBJ2-5; 7 bases are a match to TRBD1. Looked up from germline, CDR1 is SGHVS and CDR2 is FNYEAQ. The V and J ends lost 5 bases and 4 bases, in that order; junction bases with no gene match: 7. There are 14 residues in the CDR3. DNA for the CDR3: TGTGCCAGCAGCCCTGGGACAGTAGGAGAGACCCAGTACTTC. Translation: CASSPGTVGETQYF.